Sequencing of this T cell receptor beta chain was carried out in a study of identifying expanded T cells in peripheral blood. Concerning this clone: Its antigen is unidentified.

Here immunoSEQ multiplex PCR was the method, and the copy in TCRdb shows in-frame clones only, minus some. This sample has some 93,000 clones; around nine tenths occur once, and the top ten carry 3.5% to 5%. Study results and limitations: Variance in clone template counts between roughly two-week samples significantly increased with total template count across all healthy donors. Over around two and four weeks, about 15 and 19 clones changed, versus more than 1 between replicates.

Healthy donors had no documented immune events, such as infections, while sampled. The V and J ends lost 3 bases and 9 bases respectively, with 21 bases between them. The germline V gene encodes CDR1 GTSNPN and CDR2 SVGIG (reference sequence). CDR3 length: 15 residues. The sample comprised blood. The chain recombines TRBV30 with TRBJ2-1; TRBD2 is a possible D gene (6 bases). The sequence was obtained from a person aged 18-69 years in good health. The CDR3 DNA follows: TGTGCCTGGAGCGGGACCATCGGACTACCTCTTGAGCAGTTCTTC. Protein sequence: CAWSGTIGLPLEQFF.